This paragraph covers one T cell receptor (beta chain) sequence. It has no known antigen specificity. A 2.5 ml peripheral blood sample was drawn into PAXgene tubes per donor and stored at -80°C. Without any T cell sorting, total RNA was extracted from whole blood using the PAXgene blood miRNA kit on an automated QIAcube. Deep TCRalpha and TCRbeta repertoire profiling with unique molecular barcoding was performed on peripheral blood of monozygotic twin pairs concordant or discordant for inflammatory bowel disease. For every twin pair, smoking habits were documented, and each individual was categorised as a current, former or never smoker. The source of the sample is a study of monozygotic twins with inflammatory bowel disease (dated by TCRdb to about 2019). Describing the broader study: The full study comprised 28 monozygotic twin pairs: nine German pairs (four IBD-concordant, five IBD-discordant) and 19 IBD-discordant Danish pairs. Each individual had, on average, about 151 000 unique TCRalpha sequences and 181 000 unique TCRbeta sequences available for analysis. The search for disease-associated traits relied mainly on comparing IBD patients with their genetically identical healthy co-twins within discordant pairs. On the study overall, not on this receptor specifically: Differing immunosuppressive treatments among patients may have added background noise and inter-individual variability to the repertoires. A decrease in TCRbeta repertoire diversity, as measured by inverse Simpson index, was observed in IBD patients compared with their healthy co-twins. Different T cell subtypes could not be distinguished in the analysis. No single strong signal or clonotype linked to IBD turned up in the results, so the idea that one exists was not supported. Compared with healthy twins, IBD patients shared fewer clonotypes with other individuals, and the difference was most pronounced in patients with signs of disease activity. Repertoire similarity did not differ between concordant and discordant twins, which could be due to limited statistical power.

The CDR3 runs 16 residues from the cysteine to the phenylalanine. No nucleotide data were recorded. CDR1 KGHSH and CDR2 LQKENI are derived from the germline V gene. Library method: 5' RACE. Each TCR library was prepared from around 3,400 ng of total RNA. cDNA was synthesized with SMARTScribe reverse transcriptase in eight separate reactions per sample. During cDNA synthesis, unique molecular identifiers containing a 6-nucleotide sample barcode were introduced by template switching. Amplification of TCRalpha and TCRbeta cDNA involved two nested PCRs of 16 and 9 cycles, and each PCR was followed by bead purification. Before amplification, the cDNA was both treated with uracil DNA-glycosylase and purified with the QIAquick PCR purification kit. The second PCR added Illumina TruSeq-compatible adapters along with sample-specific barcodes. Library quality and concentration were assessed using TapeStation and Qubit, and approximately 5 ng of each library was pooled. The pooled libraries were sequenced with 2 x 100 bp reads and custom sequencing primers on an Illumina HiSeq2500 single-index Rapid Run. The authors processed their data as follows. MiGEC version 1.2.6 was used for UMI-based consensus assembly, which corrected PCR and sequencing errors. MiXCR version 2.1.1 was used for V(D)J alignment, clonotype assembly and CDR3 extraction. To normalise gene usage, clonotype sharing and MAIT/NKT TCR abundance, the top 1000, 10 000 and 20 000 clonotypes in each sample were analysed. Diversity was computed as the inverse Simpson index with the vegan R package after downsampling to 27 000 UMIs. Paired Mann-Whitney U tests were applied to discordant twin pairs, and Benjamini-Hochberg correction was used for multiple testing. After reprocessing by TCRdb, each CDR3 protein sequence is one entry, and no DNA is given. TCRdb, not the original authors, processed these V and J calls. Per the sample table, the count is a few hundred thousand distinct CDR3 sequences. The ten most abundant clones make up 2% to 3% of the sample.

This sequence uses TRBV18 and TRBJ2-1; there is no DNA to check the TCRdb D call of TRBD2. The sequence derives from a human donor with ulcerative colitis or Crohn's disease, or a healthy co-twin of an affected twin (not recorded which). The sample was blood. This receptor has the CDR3 CASSPPVLAGGNEQFF.